This TCR beta chain came from a study of blood T cell repertoires in COVID-19. Trimming at V came to 8 bases and at J to 6 bases, leaving 4 bases not matched to a gene. Germline V gene sequence: CDR1 MDHEN, CDR2 SYDVKM. The CDR3 is 13 amino acids. The method was immunoSEQ multiplex PCR; TCRdb's version includes in-frame clones alone and lacks a portion of them. The table lists approximately 120,000 clones, more than 85% of them singletons, with about a fifth in the top ten. V and J are TRBV28 and TRBJ1-2; 12 bases fit TRBD1. The TCR sequence derives from a human donor with acute or convalescent COVID-19. The donor label of this sample is uncertain. The sample was peripheral blood. The CDR3 region is CASHRDRGHGYTF. CDR3 DNA sequence: TGTGCCAGCCACCGGGACAGGGGGCATGGCTACACCTTC.